This T cell receptor (beta chain) was obtained from a study of T cells after posttransplantation cyclophosphamide. Study results and caveats: Tissue-infiltrating T cells from skin or gut overlapped little with blood T cells. Later post-transplant blood repertoires were often dominated by donor CD8+ memory clones. After PTCy, TRB diversity resembled that of CNI/methotrexate controls.

A marrow graft followed busulfan-fludarabine conditioning, with cyclophosphamide on days +3 and +4. This CDR3 has 17 amino acids. With V trimmed by 3 bases and J by 6 bases, 13 bases remained unmatched. CDR1 PRHDT and CDR2 FYEKMQ come from the germline V gene (reference sequence). TCRdb's copy holds only in-frame clones and misses some; the assay was immunoSEQ multiplex PCR. The sample includes about 7,600 clones, 82% of them seen just once. Points on this clone: Its antigen is undetermined.

The rearrangement joins TRBV13 to TRBJ2-3, with TRBD2 identical over 9 bases. The specimen comprised CD4+ T cells sorted from blood, sampled 950 to 1,200 days after allogeneic stem cell transplant with posttransplant cyclophosphamide. This receptor was identified in a female patient in her thirties or forties who received an allogeneic stem cell transplant from a related donor, was CMV-positive, and had no GVHD. Certain T cells may be donor cells from the graft. CDR3 DNA: TGTGCCAGCAGCTTTCGGTCGCCAGGACTAGCGCGCGATACGCAGTATTTT. Translating it yields CASSFRSPGLARDTQYF.